The clone carrying this T cell receptor (beta chain) was seen ten or more times. Antigen specificity is unknown. Trimming at V came to 7 bases and at J to 4 bases, leaving 1 base not matched to a gene. There are 12 residues in the CDR3. This entry comes from a study of T cells in Graves' hyperthyroidism and ophthalmopathy. Study-wide context: Specimen type is peripheral blood, collected at initial diagnosis prior to any treatment.

Points from the study as a whole: From stable hyperthyroidism, ophthalmopathy was separated by a 13 V-J model. Appearing also in blood were most of the thyroid clonotypes expanded above 0.001.

What was amplified from RNA transcripts were TCR beta CDR3 regions. During a first-round RT-PCR of the TCR CDR3, the HTBI primer set was used. One entry per CDR3 protein, called by TCRdb with MiXCR from the multiplex PCR reads. Among about 610,000 distinct CDR3 sequences listed, roughly 14% were seen once. Fresh peripheral blood, 8 to 10 ml, was the source of the PBMCs. The rearrangement joins TRBV12-3 or TRBV12-4 to TRBJ2-7; 10 nucleotides line up with TRBD2. The clonotype comes from a woman in her thirties or forties with Graves' ophthalmopathy. Material for sequencing was blood. CDR3 in DNA: TGTGCCAGCACTAGCGGGAGTTACGAGCAGTACTTC. This sequence encodes CASTSGSYEQYF.